One sample yielded the 27 T cell receptor beta chains listed below, sequenced in a study of regulatory T cells in long-lasting Graves disease. Described time point: persistent/refractory GD, antithyroid drugs over 5 years with positive TRAb. TCR sequences were obtained from RNA taken from PBMCs. Construction of the TCR beta libraries employed iRepertoire HTBI primers in conjunction with Arm-PCR of CDR3 regions. TCRdb used MiXCR to reprocess the multiplex PCR reads, holding one entry per CDR3 protein. The sample lists around 400,000 distinct CDR3 sequences, approximately 25% seen once, with 28% in the top ten. The sequenced sample was peripheral blood mononuclear cells (PBMCs), obtained when the disease was refractory, from a patient treated with antithyroid drugs. These receptors were collected from a woman in her 40s with Graves disease.

This clonotype was recorded at least ten times. The rearrangement uses TRBV28 and TRBJ2-7; 8 bases are shared with TRBD1. This CDR3 region has 16 residues. The V and J ends lost 1 base and 0 bases, in that order; junction bases with no gene match: 5. Germline assignment: CDR1 MDHEN and CDR2 SYDVKM. In nucleotides, the CDR3 is TGTGCCAGCAGTTTATTGGGGACAGGTAGCTCCTACGAGCAGTACTTC. The encoded protein is CASSLLGTGSSYEQYF.

Many counts were recorded for this clonotype. The chain has TRBV28 and TRBJ2-7; 16 bases line up with TRBD2. Losses at the gene ends were 3 bases for V and 7 bases for J; bases not matched to a gene: 9. The CDR3 has 17 amino acids. Germline V gives CDR1 MDHEN, CDR2 SYDVKM. CDR3 in DNA: TGTGCCAGCAGTTTCGAGGGACTAGCGGGAGGGCCTGGAGAGCAGTACTTC. Its translation is CASSFEGLAGGPGEQYF.

The chain joins TRBV5-1 to TRBJ1-2, with no clear D. The CDR3 extends over 14 amino acids. V was clipped by 0 bases and J by 3 bases, with 9 bases between them. Germline CDR1 is SGHRS and CDR2 is YFSETQ. The CDR3 DNA reads as TGCGCCAGCAGCTTGGTCGGGGTAGACTATGGCTACACCTTC. Translating it yields CASSLVGVDYGYTF.

This clonotype was picked up a small number of times. The rearrangement links TRBV19 to TRBJ2-1, with 10 positions matching TRBD2. Germline V lookup: CDR1 LNHDA, CDR2 SQIVND (reference sequence). The CDR3 contains 15 residues. The V gene end was trimmed by 3 bases and the J gene end by 6 bases; junction bases not matched to a gene: 5. The CDR3 nucleotides read TGTGCCAGTAGTATCCGACTAGCGGGTGGCAATGAGCAGTTCTTC. Translation: CASSIRLAGGNEQFF.

The chain employs TRBV20-1 and TRBJ1-6; no reliable D call. V dropped 4 bases and J dropped 9 bases, with 7 bases sitting between them. This CDR3 is 11 amino acids long. Germline V gene lookup returns CDR1 DFQATT and CDR2 SNEGSKA (reference sequence). The CDR3 DNA sequence: TGCAGTGCTATAGGTACTTCACCCCTCCACTTT. It is translated as CSAIGTSPLHF.

This clonotype was seen a handful of times. The chain uses TRBV20-1 and TRBJ1-4; D may be TRBD1 (5 bases). Germline lookup yields CDR1 DFQATT and CDR2 SNEGSKA (reference sequence). V shed 3 bases and J shed 8 bases, with 16 bases lying between them. The CDR3 runs to 14 residues. The CDR3 DNA reads TGCAGTGCTAGTCTGGGACCCAAGGGAGAAAAACTGTTTTTT. It is translated as CSASLGPKGEKLFF.

The chain links TRBV19 to TRBJ1-5; maybe TRBD1 (5 bases). Trimming left V 7 bases short and J 1 base short, with 14 bases between. The CDR3 runs to 15 residues. Germline CDR1 is LNHDA and CDR2 is SQIVND (reference sequence). The chain's CDR3 is CASTSGYSSNQPQHF. In nucleotides, the CDR3 is TGTGCCAGTACCTCAGGGTACAGCAGCAATCAGCCCCAGCATTTT. Full variable domain (missing parts from reference TRBV19 and TRBJ1-5): DGGITQSPKYLFRKEGQNVTLSCEQNLNHDAMYWYRQDPGQGLRLIYYSQIVNDFQKGDIAEGYSVSREKKESFPLTVTSAQKNPTAFYLCASTSGYSSNQPQHFGDGTRLSIL.

There are many counts of this clonotype. The chain carries TRBV27 and TRBJ2-7; a weak D match, TRBD2 (6 bases). Looked up from germline, CDR1 is MNHEY and CDR2 is SMNVEV (reference sequence). With 2 bases removed from V and 3 bases from J, the gap between germline ends came to 23 bases. The CDR3 has 18 amino acids. CDR3 residues: CASSLRSVGGWPRYEQYF. In nucleotides, the CDR3 is TGTGCCAGCAGTTTACGTAGCGTTGGAGGGTGGCCCCGCTACGAGCAGTACTTC.

The chain uses TRBV28 and TRBJ2-3; D remains unclear. Germline V CDR1 and CDR2: MDHEN, SYDVKM. This CDR3 is built from 17 residues. Between the trimmed V and J ends, which lost 5 bases and 0 bases, there was a span of 18 bases. CDR3 region: CASSPQNFTRSTDTQYF. CDR3 bases: TGTGCCAGCAGTCCGCAGAACTTTACCCGAAGCACAGATACGCAGTATTTT.

This clonotype was found a few times. V is TRBV29-1 and J is TRBJ1-3; D is unclear. This CDR3 comprises 14 residues. Germline lookup yields CDR1 SQVTM and CDR2 ANQGSEA. Deletions cut 4 bases from V and 0 bases from J, with 10 bases between. The chain's CDR3 is CSVAGSSSGNTIYF. As DNA, the CDR3 is TGCAGCGTTGCCGGGTCCTCCTCTGGAAACACCATATATTTT.

This clonotype was seen at least ten times. The chain carries TRBV27 and TRBJ1-1; D call uncertain. The CDR3 has 14 residues. Germline V gives CDR1 MNHEY, CDR2 SMNVEV (reference sequence). Between the trimmed V and J ends, which lost 7 bases and 6 bases, there was a span of 18 bases. The DNA for the CDR3 is TGTGCCAGCACCCCCCGCGGAGCGGGATCTGAAGCTTTCTTT. Amino acids: CASTPRGAGSEAFF.

This rearrangement joins TRBV5-6 to TRBJ2-7; TRBD2 matches 9 bases. Germline V gives CDR1 SGHDT, CDR2 YYEEEE. V shed 0 bases and J 5 bases; nucleotides not matched to a gene: 6. The CDR3 is 15 amino acids. CDR3 nucleotide sequence: TGTGCCAGCAGCTTGGCCCTAGCGGGAACCCACGAGCAGTACTTC. Residues: CASSLALAGTHEQYF.

The V call is TRBV19, the J call TRBJ2-4; 9 bases line up with TRBD2. Germline V lookup: CDR1 LNHDA, CDR2 SQIVND (reference sequence). The V and J ends lost 7 bases and 5 bases, in that order; junction bases with no gene match: 9. This CDR3 has 15 residues. The CDR3 coding sequence is TGTGCCAGTATTTTGGTAGCGGGAGTCCAAAACATTCAGTACTTC. This gives the protein CASILVAGVQNIQYF.

This clonotype has at least ten counts. The V call is TRBV2, the J call TRBJ1-3, with D maybe TRBD1 (5 bases). This CDR3 has 14 amino acids. Trimming took 6 bases from V and 4 from J, leaving 13 bases between them. Germline values: CDR1 SNHLY, CDR2 FYNNEI. CDR3 sequence (DNA): TGTGCCAGCAGAGCAGGGAGTGCCGGAAACACCATATATTTT. This sequence encodes CASRAGSAGNTIYF.

This clonotype has more than one count but fewer than ten. The gene calls are TRBV20-1 and TRBJ2-5; no reliable D call. Trimming left V 5 bases short and J 5 bases short, with 12 bases between. CDR3 length: 12 amino acids. CDR1 and CDR2 (germline): DFQATT, SNEGSKA (reference sequence). CDR3 loop: CSAPGRWETQYF. CDR3 sequence (DNA): TGCAGTGCTCCTGGACGATGGGAGACCCAGTACTTC.

CDR3 region: CAISIGMMAGDEGYTF. The CDR3 region has the DNA TGTGCCATCAGTATTGGGATGATGGCAGGGGATGAGGGCTACACCTTC. This sequence joins TRBV10-3 and TRBJ1-2, with D tentatively TRBD1 (6 bases). The CDR3 is 16 amino acids. Germline assignment: CDR1 ENHRY and CDR2 SYGVKD. The V end lost 5 bases, the J end lost 8 bases, and 24 bases lay between the germline ends.

This clonotype was seen repeatedly, ten times or more. The CDR3 DNA reads TGTGCCAGCTATCCCACAGGGCGGCTATCGGCCCAGCATTTT. Residues: CASYPTGRLSAQHF. This chain joins TRBV28 and TRBJ1-5; the D gene is possibly TRBD1 (6 bases). The CDR3 is made up of 14 amino acids. The V and J ends lost 8 bases and 11 bases respectively, with 22 bases between them. Germline V gives CDR1 MDHEN, CDR2 SYDVKM.

In its sample, this clonotype was seen a few times. The V and J genes are TRBV20-1 and TRBJ1-1, with a tentative D call TRBD1 (5 bases). This CDR3 is built from 11 residues. The germline CDR1 and CDR2 sequences are DFQATT and SNEGSKA (reference sequence). Trimming pared 6 bases from V and 7 bases from J, leaving 12 bases between. The CDR3 region has the DNA TGCAGTGCCCGGACAAGGGGTGAAGCTTTCTTT. It yields the protein CSARTRGEAFF.

This clonotype was found many times. Here the CDR3 reads CASSLLAAVTGELFF. CDR3 DNA: TGTGCCAGCAGCTTACTAGCGGCGGTCACCGGGGAGCTGTTTTTT. V usage is TRBV11-1 and J usage is TRBJ2-2, with TRBD2 identical over 7 bases. J was trimmed by 4 bases and V by 2 bases; bases with no gene match: 4. Per the germline V gene, CDR1 is SGHAT and CDR2 is FQDESV (reference sequence). CDR3 length: 15 amino acids.

This clonotype was seen at least ten times. This chain links TRBV2 with TRBJ2-7; D may be TRBD2 (5 bases). The CDR3 is made up of 12 amino acids. Germline V CDR1 and CDR2: SNHLY, FYNNEI. V dropped 7 bases and J dropped 3 bases, with 10 bases sitting between them. The CDR3 region has the DNA TGTGCCAGCATAGGAGGCGGCTACGAGCAGTACTTC. Protein product: CASIGGGYEQYF.

This clonotype was detected many times. The J gene is TRBJ2-6, the V gene TRBV28; 9 bases map to TRBD1. J was trimmed by 2 bases and V by 4 bases; bases with no gene match: 0. Germline CDR1 is MDHEN and CDR2 is SYDVKM. The CDR3 is 15 amino acids. CDR3 sequence: CASSWTGAGANVLTF. CDR3 bases: TGTGCCAGCAGTTGGACAGGGGCTGGGGCCAACGTCCTGACTTTC.

The V and J genes are TRBV12-3 or TRBV12-4 and TRBJ2-6; D gene unclear. V lost 2 bases and J lost 0, with 14 bases in between. The CDR3 covers 18 residues. In DNA, the CDR3 is TGTGCCAGCAGTTTATACGGCGACCTCAGCTCTGGGGCCAACGTCCTGACTTTC. The encoded protein is CASSLYGDLSSGANVLTF.

With respect to this clonotype: This could be a read error, since a much larger clone is one nucleotide away. The gene calls are TRBV15 and TRBJ1-2, with TRBD1 as a possible D gene (5 bases). CDR1 and CDR2 from the germline V gene are LNHNV and YYDKDF (reference sequence). The CDR3 is 13 residues long. CDR3 nucleotide sequence: TGTGCCACCAGTAAGTGGGGCCACTATGGCTACGCCTTC. It yields the protein CATSKWGHYGYAF.

This clonotype was observed many times. The gene calls are TRBV2 and TRBJ1-5, with D unclear. CDR3 size: 15 residues. Trimming shortened V by 4 bases and J by 0 bases, and 10 bases separated the two germline ends. The germline CDR1 and CDR2 sequences are SNHLY and FYNNEI. The CDR3 protein is CASSGSQNSNQPQHF. CDR3 sequence (DNA): TGTGCCAGCAGTGGGAGCCAGAATAGCAATCAGCCCCAGCATTTT.

This sequence joins TRBV27 and TRBJ2-1; D is ambiguous. In germline, CDR1 is MNHEY, CDR2 SMNVEV (reference sequence). This CDR3 comprises 13 residues. V shed 3 bases and J shed 8 bases, with 11 bases lying between them. The CDR3 loop reads CASSFLVSHEQFF. Written as DNA, the CDR3 is TGTGCCAGCAGTTTCTTAGTGTCCCATGAGCAGTTCTTC.

The chain links TRBV6-1 to TRBJ2-1, with TRBD2 matching 13 bases. This CDR3 spans 16 amino acids. Germline V gives CDR1 MNHNS, CDR2 SASEGT. V lost 6 bases, J lost 6 bases, and 8 bases stayed unmatched. In DNA form, the CDR3 reads TGTGCCAGCAGGGAACTAGCGGGAGGGCCGGTCAATGAGCAGTTCTTC. It yields the protein CASRELAGGPVNEQFF.

This clonotype has a count of ten or more. The chain carries TRBV2 and TRBJ2-4; D remains unclear. There are 14 residues in the CDR3. Per germline, CDR1 SNHLY and CDR2 FYNNEI. The V and J ends lost 7 bases and 0 bases respectively, with 10 bases between them. CDR3 in amino acids: CASMAVLAKNIQYF. The CDR3 DNA sequence: TGTGCCAGCATGGCCGTTCTAGCCAAAAACATTCAGTACTTC.